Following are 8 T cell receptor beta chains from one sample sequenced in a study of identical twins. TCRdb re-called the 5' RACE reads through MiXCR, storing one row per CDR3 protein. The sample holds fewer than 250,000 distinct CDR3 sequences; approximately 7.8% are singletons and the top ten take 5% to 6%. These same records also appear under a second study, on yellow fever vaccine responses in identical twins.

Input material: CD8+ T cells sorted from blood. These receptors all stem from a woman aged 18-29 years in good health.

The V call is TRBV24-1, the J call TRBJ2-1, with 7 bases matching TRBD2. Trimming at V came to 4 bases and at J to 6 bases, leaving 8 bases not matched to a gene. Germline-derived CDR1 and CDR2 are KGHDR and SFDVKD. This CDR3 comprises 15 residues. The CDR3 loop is CATSERWEGLNEQFF. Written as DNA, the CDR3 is TGTGCCACCAGTGAAAGGTGGGAGGGCCTCAATGAGCAGTTCTTC.

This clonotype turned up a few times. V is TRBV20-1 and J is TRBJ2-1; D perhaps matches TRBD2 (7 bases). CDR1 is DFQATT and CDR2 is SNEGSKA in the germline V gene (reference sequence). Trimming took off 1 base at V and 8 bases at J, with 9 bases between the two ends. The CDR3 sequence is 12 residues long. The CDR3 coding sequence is TGCAGTGCTAGAGGGGGGGGGCATGAGCAGTTCTTC. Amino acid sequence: CSARGGGHEQFF.

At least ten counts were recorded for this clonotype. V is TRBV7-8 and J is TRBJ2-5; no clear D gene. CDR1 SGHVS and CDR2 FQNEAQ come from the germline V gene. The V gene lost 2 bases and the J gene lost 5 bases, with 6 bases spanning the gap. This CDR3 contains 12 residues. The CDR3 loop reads CASSLWLETQYF. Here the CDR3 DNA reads TGTGCCAGCAGCTTATGGTTGGAGACCCAGTACTTC. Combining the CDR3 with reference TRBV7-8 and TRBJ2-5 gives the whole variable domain GAGVSQSPRYKVAKRGQDVALRCDPISGHVSLFWYQQALGQGPEFLTYFQNEAQLDKSGLPSDRFFAERPEGSVSTLKIQRTQQEDSAVYLCASSLWLETQYFGPGTRLLVL.

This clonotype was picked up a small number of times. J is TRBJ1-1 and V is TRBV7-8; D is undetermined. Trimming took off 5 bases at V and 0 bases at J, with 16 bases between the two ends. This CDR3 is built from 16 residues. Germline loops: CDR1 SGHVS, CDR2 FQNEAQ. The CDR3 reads CASSHTPVGMNTEAFF. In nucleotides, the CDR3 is TGTGCCAGCAGCCATACTCCCGTGGGAATGAACACTGAAGCTTTCTTT.

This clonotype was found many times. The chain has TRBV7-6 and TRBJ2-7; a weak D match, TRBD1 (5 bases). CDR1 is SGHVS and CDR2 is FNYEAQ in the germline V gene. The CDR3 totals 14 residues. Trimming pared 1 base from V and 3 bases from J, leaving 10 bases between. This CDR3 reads CASSLGGLDYEQYF. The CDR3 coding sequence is TGTGCCAGCAGCTTAGGGGGCTTGGACTACGAGCAGTACTTC.

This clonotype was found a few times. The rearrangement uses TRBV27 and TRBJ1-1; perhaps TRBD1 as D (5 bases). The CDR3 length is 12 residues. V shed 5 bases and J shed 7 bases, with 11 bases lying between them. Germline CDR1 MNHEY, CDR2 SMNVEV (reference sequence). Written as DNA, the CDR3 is TGTGCCAGCAGTCTACTGGGACGTGAAGCTTTCTTT. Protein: CASSLLGREAFF.

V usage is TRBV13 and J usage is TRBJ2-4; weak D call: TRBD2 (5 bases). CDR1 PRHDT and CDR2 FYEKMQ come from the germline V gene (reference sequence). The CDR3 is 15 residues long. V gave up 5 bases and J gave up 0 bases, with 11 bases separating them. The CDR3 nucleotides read TGTGCCAGCAGCCAACGGGGTTTAGCCAAAAACATTCAGTACTTC. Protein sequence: CASSQRGLAKNIQYF.

CDR3 in amino acids: CSARASTGLAGVRNEQFF. CDR3 DNA: TGCAGTGCTAGAGCATCCACGGGACTAGCGGGTGTTCGCAATGAGCAGTTCTTC. The chain joins TRBV20-1 to TRBJ2-1, with 12 bases matching TRBD2. CDR3 length: 18 residues. CDR1 and CDR2 (germline): DFQATT, SNEGSKA (reference sequence). Trimming removed 1 base from V and 6 bases from J; junction bases left unmatched: 13.